This T cell receptor (beta chain) derives from a study of CD8+CD57+ T cells in acquired aplastic anemia. The length of the CDR3 is 13 residues. V lost 10 bases to trimming and J lost 4 bases, with 17 bases between them. This clonotype showed up many times. CDR3 and TCR beta VDJ profiling relied on a genomic DNA template. TCRdb re-called the reads with MiXCR, one entry per CDR3 protein. The sample has some 220,000 distinct CDR3 sequences, 30% to 40% seen once; the top ten hold approximately 1.2%. The sample taken for sequencing was sorted CD4+, CD8+, or CD8+CD57+ T cells (not recorded which) from PBMCs. V gene TRBV12-3 or TRBV12-4 combines with J gene TRBJ2-7; D is possibly TRBD1 or TRBD2 (5 bases each). This TCR derives from a human donor in good health, serving as a control. The DNA for the CDR3 is TGTGCCACCAAAAGGGACGGTTTTTACGAGCAGTACTTC. It specifies CATKRDGFYEQYF.